This entry lists 4 T cell receptor beta chains sequenced from one sample in a study of blood T cell repertoires in COVID-19 (dated by TCRdb to 2018 to 2021). Libraries came from the immunoSEQ multiplex PCR assay. TCRdb carries this immuneACCESS record with in-frame sequences only. Its versions omit some clonotypes, under half of them owing to an unresolved V gene in the studies checked, with the rest unexplained. The sample contains around 160,000 clones, approximately 88% of them found a single time. In total, the top ten clones hold 1.2% of the sample. The sample consisted of PBMCs or T cells enriched from blood (not recorded which). These receptors all stem from a woman aged 30 to 39 with acute COVID-19.

The chain joins TRBV19 to TRBJ2-7; TRBD2 matches 9 bases. The CDR3 loop spans 16 amino acids. CDR1 LNHDA and CDR2 SQIVND come from the germline V gene (reference sequence). With 8 bases clipped from V and 5 bases from J, the junction kept 16 bases outside the gene matches. In DNA form, the CDR3 reads TGTGCCAGTCGCGAGGTCGCCGGCGGGAGGGTTAACGAGCAGTACTTC. It is translated as CASREVAGGRVNEQYF.

This clone was seen only a few times. The chain couples TRBV9 to TRBJ1-3; D is possibly TRBD1 (5 bases). The CDR3 extends over 15 amino acids. V was clipped by 4 bases and J by 0 bases, with 11 bases between them. Germline lookup yields CDR1 SGDLS and CDR2 YYNGEE. The CDR3 nucleotides read TGTGCCAGCAGCCCCCGACAGTACTCTGGAAACACCATATATTTT. Translating it yields CASSPRQYSGNTIYF.

The chain recombines TRBV9 with TRBJ2-3, with 9 bases identical to TRBD2. With V trimmed by 3 bases and J by 6 bases, 8 bases remained unmatched. The germline V gene encodes CDR1 SGDLS and CDR2 YYNGEE. There are 15 residues in the CDR3. The CDR3 spells CASSEIAGASDTQYF. Written as DNA, the CDR3 is TGTGCCAGCAGCGAAATAGCGGGGGCTAGTGATACGCAGTATTTT.

This chain uses TRBV28 with TRBJ2-7; 8 bases are a match to TRBD1. This CDR3 contains 16 residues. CDR1 is MDHEN, CDR2 SYDVKM, per germline. With V trimmed by 3 bases and J by 6 bases, 13 bases remained unmatched. CDR3 loop: CASSFYFGQGLAEQYF. CDR3 nucleotides: TGTGCCAGCAGTTTTTATTTTGGACAGGGCCTCGCCGAGCAGTACTTC.